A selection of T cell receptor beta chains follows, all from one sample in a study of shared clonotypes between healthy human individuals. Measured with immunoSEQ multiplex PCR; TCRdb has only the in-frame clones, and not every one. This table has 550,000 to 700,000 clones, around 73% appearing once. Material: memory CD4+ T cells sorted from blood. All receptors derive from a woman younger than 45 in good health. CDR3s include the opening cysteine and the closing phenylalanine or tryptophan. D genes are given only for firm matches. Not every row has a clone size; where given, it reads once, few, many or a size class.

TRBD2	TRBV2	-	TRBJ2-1	TGTGCCAGCAGTGAAGGAGGCGGGAGGTTTAATGAGCAGTTCTTC	CASSEGGGRFNEQFF
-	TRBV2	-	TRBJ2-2	TGTGCCAGCAGAGGGACTTCGACCACCGGGGAGCTGTTTTTT	CASRGTSTTGELFF
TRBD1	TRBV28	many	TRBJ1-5	TGTGCCAGCGGGGAGGGACAGGGCAATCAGCCCCAGCATTTT	CASGEGQGNQPQHF
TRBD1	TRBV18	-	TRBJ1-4	TGTGCCAGCTCACCCAAATCGTTATCAGGGGGCGATGAAAAACTGTTTTTT	CASSPKSLSGGDEKLFF
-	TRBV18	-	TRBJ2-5	TGTGCCAGCTCGTCCGGGGAGACCCAGTACTTC	CASSSGETQYF
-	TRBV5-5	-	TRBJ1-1	TGTGCCAGCAGCTTCGTGGTCCTGGACACTGAAGCTTTCTTT	CASSFVVLDTEAFF
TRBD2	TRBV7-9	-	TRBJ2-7	TGTGCCAGCAGCGACACGGGACTAGTCATGAACGAGCAGTACTTC	CASSDTGLVMNEQYF
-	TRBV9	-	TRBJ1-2	TGTGCCAGCAGCGTGTTAGAAGGGGCTACGGAAGGCTACACCTTC	CASSVLEGATEGYTF
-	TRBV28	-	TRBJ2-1	TGTGCCAGCACCCCCGCTGGCGGACCAGACAATGAGCAGTTCTTC	CASTPAGGPDNEQFF
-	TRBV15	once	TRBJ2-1	TGTGCCACCAGCAGAGATCCTACACCGGGACGCTCGGACAATGAGCAGTTCTTC	CATSRDPTPGRSDNEQFF
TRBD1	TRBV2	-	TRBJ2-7	TGTGCCAGCAGAGGGACAGGGGGCTACGAGCAGTACTTC	CASRGTGGYEQYF
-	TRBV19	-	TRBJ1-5	TGTGCCAGTACCAATACGGGGGGCAGCAATCAGCCCCAGCATTTT	CASTNTGGSNQPQHF
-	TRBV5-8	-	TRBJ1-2	TGTGCCAGCAGTCACTACCGAGTTCTCGGGGGCTACACCTTC	CASSHYRVLGGYTF
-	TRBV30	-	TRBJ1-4	TGTGCCTGGAGTGTAGGGGCCGGGGGTAATGAAAAACTGTTTTTT	CAWSVGAGGNEKLFF
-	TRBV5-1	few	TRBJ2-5	TGCGCCAGCAGCTCCTTCGGACAGTCCCAAGAGACCCAGTACTTC	CASSSFGQSQETQYF
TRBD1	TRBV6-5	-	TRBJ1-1	TGTGCCAGCAGTTACCGCCGGACAGGGACAAACACTGAAGCTTTCTTT	CASSYRRTGTNTEAFF
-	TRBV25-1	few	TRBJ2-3	TGTGCCAGCAGTGAACGTAGGGTCCATGATACGCAGTATTTT	CASSERRVHDTQYF
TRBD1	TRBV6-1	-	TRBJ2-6	TGTGCCAGCAGGGCAGGGGGCTCTGGGGCCAACGTCCTGACTTTC	CASRAGGSGANVLTF
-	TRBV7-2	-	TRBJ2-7	TGTGCCAGCAGCTTGGTGGGGTACGAGCAGTACTTC	CASSLVGYEQYF
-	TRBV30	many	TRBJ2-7	TGTGCCTGGAGGGCTAGCAGCTCCTACGAGCAGTACTTC	CAWRASSSYEQYF
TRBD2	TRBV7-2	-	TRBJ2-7	TGTGCCAGCAGCTTTAGCGGGGGACCCTACGAGCAGTACTTC	CASSFSGGPYEQYF
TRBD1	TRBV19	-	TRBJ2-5	TGTGCCAGTAGTATCAGACCGGACAGGGGGACGTCAGAGACCCAGTACTTC	CASSIRPDRGTSETQYF
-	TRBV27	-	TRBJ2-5	TGTGCCACCGCTAGGGGAGGTAGGGAGACCCAGTACTTC	CATARGGRETQYF
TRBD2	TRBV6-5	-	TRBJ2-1	TGTGCCAGCAGTTACTCGGACGGGGGGGCCAATGAGCAGTTCTTC	CASSYSDGGANEQFF
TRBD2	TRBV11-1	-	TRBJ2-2	TGTGCCAGCAGCTTGTCGGACACCGGACTAGCGGGCCTGGCCGGGGAGCTGTTTTTT	CASSLSDTGLAGLAGELFF
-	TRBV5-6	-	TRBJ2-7	TGTGCCAGCAGCGACGGCCGCCTGGGGGGGCCCTACGAGCAGTACTTC	CASSDGRLGGPYEQYF
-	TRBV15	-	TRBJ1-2	TGTGCCACCAGCAGGGCGTTCGGGGGGAACTATGGCTACACCTTC	CATSRAFGGNYGYTF
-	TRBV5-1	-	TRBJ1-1	TGCGCCAGCAGCTTGGACAGGCCCGGCACTGAAGCTTTCTTT	CASSLDRPGTEAFF
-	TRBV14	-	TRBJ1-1	TGTGCCAGCAGCCAAGTTTTGAACACTGAAGCTTTCTTT	CASSQVLNTEAFF
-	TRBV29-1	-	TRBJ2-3	TGCAGCGCCGGGGGTGGGTCGGGAGATACGCAGTATTTT	CSAGGGSGDTQYF
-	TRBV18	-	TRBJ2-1	TGTGCCAGCTCACCACCGGGAGGGGGAACCTACAATGAGCAGTTCTTC	CASSPPGGGTYNEQFF
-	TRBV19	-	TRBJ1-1	TGTGCCAGTAGTATAGGCTCCCAATACAAAGCTTTCTTT	CASSIGSQYKAFF
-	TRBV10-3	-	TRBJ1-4	TGTGCCATCAGTGAGTTCGGGACGGTTGAAAAACTGTTTTTT	CAISEFGTVEKLFF
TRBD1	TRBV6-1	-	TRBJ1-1	TGTGCCAGCAGGGCAGGGGGGAACACTGAAGCTTTCTTT	CASRAGGNTEAFF
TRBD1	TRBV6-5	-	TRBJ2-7	TGTGCCAGCAGTTACGGGACAGGCCCCTACGAGCAGTACTTC	CASSYGTGPYEQYF